This T cell receptor (beta chain) derives from a study of regulatory T cells in long-lasting Graves disease. On the study more broadly: The antithyroid drugs taken by newly diagnosed Graves' patients had been used for under 3 months. Points from the study as a whole: Gene preferences differed: TRBV28, TRBJ1-2, TRBJ2-5 in persistent cases.

This clonotype was seen repeatedly, ten times or more. Its specificity is unknown. Time point reported: newly diagnosed GD, antithyroid drugs for less than 3 months. PBMCs were the source of the RNA used for TCR sequencing. Germline V gene lookup returns CDR1 ENHRY and CDR2 SYGVKD. This CDR3 is 15 amino acids long. V was cut by 3 bases and J by 5 bases, with 11 bases left in between. Arm-PCR of CDR3 regions and iRepertoire HTBI primers were used to build TCR beta libraries. From the multiplex PCR reads, TCRdb called clonotypes with MiXCR, one entry per CDR3 protein. Of more than 300,000 distinct CDR3 sequences listed, around 16% are singletons.

This TCR derives from a female donor with Graves disease. The chain couples TRBV10-3 to TRBJ1-6, with unresolved D. The starting material was peripheral blood mononuclear cells (PBMCs), obtained at new diagnosis, from a patient treated with antithyroid drugs. This CDR3 reads CAISEEYINNSPLHF. The CDR3 nucleotides read TGTGCCATCAGTGAAGAGTACATAAATAATTCACCCCTCCACTTT.